This T cell receptor (beta chain) appears in the sequencing data of a study of T-cell memory formation after mild COVID-19. Study results and limitations: Some clones that responded were present in memory (sampled pre-infection), which suggests cross-reactive memory joined. Contracting clones localized mainly to CM and EM when CD4+ and mainly to EMRA when CD8+.

Germline loops: CDR1 SEHNR, CDR2 FQNEAQ (reference sequence). V was pared by 5 bases and J by 2 bases, with 5 bases of the junction left unmatched. This CDR3 is built from 16 residues. TCRdb used MiXCR to reprocess the 5' RACE reads, holding one entry per CDR3 protein. The sample has 400,000 or so distinct CDR3 sequences; 20% to 25% are singletons. Concerning this clonotype itself: Its target is not known.

The chain is built from TRBV7-9 and TRBJ2-3; 12 nucleotides agree with TRBD2. This sequence was found in an adult woman who had mild COVID-19 (a few samples of this study predate the infection). Cell type and time point are not known. The specimen sequenced was PBMCs or a T cell subset sorted from them (not recorded which). The CDR3 here is CASSATSGSLTDTQYF. As DNA, the CDR3 is TGTGCCAGCAGCGCGACTAGCGGGAGCCTCACAGATACGCAGTATTTT.